This TCR beta chain was recovered during a study of cytomegalovirus exposure and HLA in healthy donors. Findings and caveats of the study: Confirmation in vitro established that a few CMV-associated chains were specific for CMV antigens.

This clone was counted a few times. Its antigen remains unidentified. Primers: 60 Vbeta forward and 13 Jbeta reverse. Libraries were prepared by immunoSEQ multiplex PCR; TCRdb keeps only in-frame clonotypes and omits some of them. Of 100,000 to 120,000 clones in the sample, over 65% are singletons; the top ten hold around 15%. The sample comprised PBMCs. This TCR came from a man younger than 45 in good health and CMV-seropositive.

CDR3 coding DNA: TGTGCCAGCACCCCCTACCGGGGGAATTCACCCCTCCACTTT. It translates to CASTPYRGNSPLHF. The J gene is TRBJ1-6, the V gene TRBV6-5; TRBD1 might be the D (5 bases). CDR1 is MNHEY and CDR2 is SVGAGI in the germline V gene. Trimming removed 7 bases from V and 7 bases from J, with 14 bases in between. This CDR3 comprises 14 residues.